These 6 T cell receptor beta chains originate from one sample sequenced in a study of control samples from healthy donors and cancer patients. The repertoire was sequenced with immunoSEQ multiplex PCR; TCRdb's copy has only in-frame clones and lacks some. Among about 160,000 clones listed, around nine tenths were seen once. The source material was blood. Receptor source: a woman aged 25-40 years in good health.

As concerns this clone: The junction differs from germline at one of its ends, possibly a read error. The chain recombines TRBV5-6 with TRBJ1-1, with D perhaps TRBD1 (6 bases). CDR1 and CDR2 (germline): SGHDT, YYEEEE. CDR3 size: 13 residues. CDR3 in amino acids: CARSSGGAGAAFF. CDR3 DNA: TGTGCCCGCAGCTCGGGGGGGGCCGGGGCAGCTTTCTTT.

The CDR3 here is CATSRDNLAGGLRNTGELFF. The CDR3 region has the DNA TGTGCCACCAGCAGAGATAACCTAGCGGGAGGGTTGCGTAACACCGGGGAGCTGTTTTTT. The chain recombines TRBV15 with TRBJ2-2; 12 nucleotides agree with TRBD2. CDR1 and CDR2 (germline): LNHNV, YYDKDF (reference sequence). The CDR3 is made up of 20 amino acids. J gave up 2 bases and V 0 bases, and 10 bases lay outside the gene matches.

The rearrangement links TRBV24-1 to TRBJ1-3; no reliable D call. The CDR3 loop spans 14 amino acids. Per the germline V gene, CDR1 is KGHDR and CDR2 is SFDVKD. Trimming took 4 bases from V and 0 from J, leaving 6 bases between them. The CDR3 loop is CATSEGSSGNTIYF. Written as DNA, the CDR3 is TGTGCCACCAGTGAAGGGTCCTCTGGAAACACCATATATTTT.

CDR3 sequence reads: CASSIGRNSNQPQHF. Here the CDR3 DNA reads TGTGCCAGTAGTATAGGCAGGAATAGCAATCAGCCCCAGCATTTT. This sequence joins TRBV19 and TRBJ1-5; D is ambiguous. Trimming removed 1 base at V and 0 bases at J, with 7 bases between. Germline values: CDR1 LNHDA, CDR2 SQIVND (reference sequence). The CDR3 has 15 residues.

The chain couples TRBV5-4 to TRBJ1-4; D uncertain. In germline, CDR1 is SGHNT, CDR2 YYREEE (reference sequence). With 4 bases removed from V and 12 bases from J, the gap between germline ends came to 13 bases. The CDR3 spans 12 residues. CDR3 sequence: CASSPGGAELFF. CDR3 DNA: TGTGCCAGCAGCCCGGGAGGCGCGGAACTGTTTTTT.

This clone was counted a single time. V is TRBV21-1 and J is TRBJ1-3; TRBD1 was called by the table and not checked on the DNA. TRBV21-1 is listed as a pseudogene. The CDR3 runs to 16 residues. The CDR3 protein is CATLTDRTISGNTIYF. CDR3 nucleotides: TGTGCCACCCTGACTGACAGGACCATCTCTGGAAACACCATATATTTT.